The clone carrying this T cell receptor beta chain has just a few counts. Its target is not known. TCRdb re-called the 5' RACE reads through MiXCR, storing one row per CDR3 protein. Here the sample spans more than 150,000 distinct CDR3 sequences, about a fifth being singletons. The CDR3 extends over 15 amino acids. V dropped 1 base and J dropped 5 bases, with 15 bases sitting between them. Germline V gives CDR1 SGHRS, CDR2 YFSETQ. These data belong to a study of T-cell memory formation after mild COVID-19. General observations from the study: CD4+ contracting clones were found mainly in CM and EM, and CD8+ ones in EMRA. In second-wave clones peaking day 37, SARS-CoV-2 specificity remained unconfirmed. CD4+ bias marked clones expanding day 15 to 37, unlike balanced contracting clones. Cross-reactive memory apparently joined, as some responding clones appeared in pre-infection memory.

The genes are TRBV5-1 and TRBJ2-5; D call uncertain. The sample consisted of PBMCs or a T cell subset sorted from them (not recorded which). The receptor was isolated from a man aged 18 to 35 who had mild COVID-19 (a few samples of this study predate the infection). Cell type and time point are not known. CDR3 sequence (DNA): TGCGCCAGCAGCTTGACGGAATATGTTGCGGAGACCCAGTACTTC. Translation gives CASSLTEYVAETQYF.